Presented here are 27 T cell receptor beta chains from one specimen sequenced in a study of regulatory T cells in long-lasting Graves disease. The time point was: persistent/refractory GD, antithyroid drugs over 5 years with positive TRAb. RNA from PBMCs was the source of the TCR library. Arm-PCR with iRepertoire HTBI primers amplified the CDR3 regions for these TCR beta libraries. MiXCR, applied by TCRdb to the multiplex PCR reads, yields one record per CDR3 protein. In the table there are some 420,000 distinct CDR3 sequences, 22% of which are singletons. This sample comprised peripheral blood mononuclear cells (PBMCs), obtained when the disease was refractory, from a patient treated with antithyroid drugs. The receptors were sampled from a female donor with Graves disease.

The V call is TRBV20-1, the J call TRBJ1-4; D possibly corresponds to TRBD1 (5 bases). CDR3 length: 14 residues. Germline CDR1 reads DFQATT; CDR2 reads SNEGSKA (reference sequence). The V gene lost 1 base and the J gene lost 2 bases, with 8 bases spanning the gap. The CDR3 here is CSARGAGTNEKLFF. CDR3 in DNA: TGCAGTGCTAGAGGGGCAGGGACTAATGAAAAACTGTTTTTT.

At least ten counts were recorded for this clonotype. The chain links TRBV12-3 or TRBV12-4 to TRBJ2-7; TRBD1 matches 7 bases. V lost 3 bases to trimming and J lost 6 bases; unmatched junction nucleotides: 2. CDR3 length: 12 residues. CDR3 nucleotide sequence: TGTGCCAGCAGTTTCACAGGGGTCGAGCAGTACTTC. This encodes CASSFTGVEQYF.

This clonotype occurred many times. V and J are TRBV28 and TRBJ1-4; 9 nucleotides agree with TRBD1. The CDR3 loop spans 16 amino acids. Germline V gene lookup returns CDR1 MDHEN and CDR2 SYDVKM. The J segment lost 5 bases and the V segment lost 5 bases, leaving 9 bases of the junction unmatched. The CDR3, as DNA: TGTGCCAGCAGTGAACCGGGACAGGGACTAAATGAAAAACTGTTTTTT. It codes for CASSEPGQGLNEKLFF.

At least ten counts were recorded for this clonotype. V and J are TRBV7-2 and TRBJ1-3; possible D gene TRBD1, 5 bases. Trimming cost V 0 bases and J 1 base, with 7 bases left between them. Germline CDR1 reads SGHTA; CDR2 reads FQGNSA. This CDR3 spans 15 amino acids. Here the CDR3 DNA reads TGTGCCAGCAGCTTAGCTGGGGGGTCTGGAAACACCATATATTTT. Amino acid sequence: CASSLAGGSGNTIYF.

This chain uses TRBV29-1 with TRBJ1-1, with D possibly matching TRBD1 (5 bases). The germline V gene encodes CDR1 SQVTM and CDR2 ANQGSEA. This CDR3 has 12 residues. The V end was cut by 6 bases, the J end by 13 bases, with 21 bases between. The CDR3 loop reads CSVDVLKGTVFF. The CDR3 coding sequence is TGCAGCGTCGACGTTTTAAAGGGGACGGTTTTCTTT.

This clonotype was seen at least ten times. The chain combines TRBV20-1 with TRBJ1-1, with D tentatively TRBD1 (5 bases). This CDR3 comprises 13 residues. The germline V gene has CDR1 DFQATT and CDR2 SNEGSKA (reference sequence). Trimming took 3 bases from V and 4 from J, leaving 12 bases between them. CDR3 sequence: CSARKQGATEAFF. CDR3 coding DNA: TGCAGTGCTAGGAAGCAGGGAGCCACTGAAGCTTTCTTT.

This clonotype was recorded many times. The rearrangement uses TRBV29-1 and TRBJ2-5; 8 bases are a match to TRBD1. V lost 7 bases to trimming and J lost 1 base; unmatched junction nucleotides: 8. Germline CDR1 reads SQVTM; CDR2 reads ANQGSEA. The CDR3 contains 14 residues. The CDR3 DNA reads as TGCAGCGCGCCATCCGACAGGGGCCAAGAGACCCAGTACTTC. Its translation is CSAPSDRGQETQYF.

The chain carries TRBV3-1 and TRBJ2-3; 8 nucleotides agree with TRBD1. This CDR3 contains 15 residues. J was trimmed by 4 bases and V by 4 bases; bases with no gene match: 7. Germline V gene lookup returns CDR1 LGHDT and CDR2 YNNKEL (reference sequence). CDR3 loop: CASSLGQGNADTQYF. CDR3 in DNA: TGTGCCAGCAGCCTCGGACAGGGCAACGCAGATACGCAGTATTTT.

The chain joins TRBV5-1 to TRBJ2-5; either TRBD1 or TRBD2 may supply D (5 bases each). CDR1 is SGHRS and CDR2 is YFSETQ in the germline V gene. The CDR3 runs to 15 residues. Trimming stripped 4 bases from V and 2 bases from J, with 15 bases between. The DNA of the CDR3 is TGCGCCAGCAGCCTCAGCGGCAGGGAACAAGAGACCCAGTACTTC. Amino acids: CASSLSGREQETQYF.

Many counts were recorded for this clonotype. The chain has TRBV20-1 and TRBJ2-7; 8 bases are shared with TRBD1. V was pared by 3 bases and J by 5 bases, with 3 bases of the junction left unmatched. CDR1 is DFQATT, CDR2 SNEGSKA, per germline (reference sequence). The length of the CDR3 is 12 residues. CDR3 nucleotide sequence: TGCAGTGCTAGCCCGGACAGGGACGAGCAGTACTTC. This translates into CSASPDRDEQYF.

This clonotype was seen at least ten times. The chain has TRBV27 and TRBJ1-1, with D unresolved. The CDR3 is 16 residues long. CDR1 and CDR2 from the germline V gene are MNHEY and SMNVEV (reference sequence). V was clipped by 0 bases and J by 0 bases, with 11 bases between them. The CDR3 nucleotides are TGTGCCAGCAGTTTATCGGGTGGGTACTTGAACACTGAAGCTTTCTTT. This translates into CASSLSGGYLNTEAFF.

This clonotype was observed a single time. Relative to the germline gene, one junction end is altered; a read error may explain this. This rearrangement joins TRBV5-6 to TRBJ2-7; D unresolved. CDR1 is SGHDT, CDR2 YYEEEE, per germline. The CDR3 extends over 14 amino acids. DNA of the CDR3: TGTGCCAGCAGCTTGGCGCGCAGAGAATACGGGCAGTACTTC. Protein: CASSLARREYGQYF.

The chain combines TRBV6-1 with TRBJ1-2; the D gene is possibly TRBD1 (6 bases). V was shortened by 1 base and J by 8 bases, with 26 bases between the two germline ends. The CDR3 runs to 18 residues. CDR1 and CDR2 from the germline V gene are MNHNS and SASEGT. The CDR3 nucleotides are TGTGCCAGCAGTGAAGGGGAGGAAGGGGGAGGGCCCCGGCGGGGCTACACCTTC. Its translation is CASSEGEEGGGPRRGYTF.

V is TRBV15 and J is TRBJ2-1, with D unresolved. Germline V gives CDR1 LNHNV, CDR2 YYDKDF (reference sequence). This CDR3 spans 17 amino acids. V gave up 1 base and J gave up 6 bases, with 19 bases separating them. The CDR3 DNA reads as TGTGCCACCAGCAGAGGAGGATGGTCCGGAGTTCCCAATGAGCAGTTCTTC. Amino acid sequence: CATSRGGWSGVPNEQFF.

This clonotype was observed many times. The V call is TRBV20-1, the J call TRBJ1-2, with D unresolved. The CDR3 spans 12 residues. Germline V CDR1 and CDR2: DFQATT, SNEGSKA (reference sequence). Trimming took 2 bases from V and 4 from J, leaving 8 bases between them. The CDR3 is CSARSGVYGYTF. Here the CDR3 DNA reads TGCAGTGCTAGAAGTGGGGTCTATGGCTACACCTTC.

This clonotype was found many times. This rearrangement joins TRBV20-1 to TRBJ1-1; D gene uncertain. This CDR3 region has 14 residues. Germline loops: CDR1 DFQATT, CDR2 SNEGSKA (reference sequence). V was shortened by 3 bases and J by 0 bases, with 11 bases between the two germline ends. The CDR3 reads CSASIPPLNTEAFF. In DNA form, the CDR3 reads TGCAGTGCTAGCATCCCACCCTTGAACACTGAAGCTTTCTTT.

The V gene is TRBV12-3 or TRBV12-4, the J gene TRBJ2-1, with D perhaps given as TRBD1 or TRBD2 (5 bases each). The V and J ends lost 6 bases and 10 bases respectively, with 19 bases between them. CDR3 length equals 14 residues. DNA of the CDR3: TGTGCCAGCAGCACCCGGGACCAACATCCGGAGCAGTTCTTC. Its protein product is CASSTRDQHPEQFF.

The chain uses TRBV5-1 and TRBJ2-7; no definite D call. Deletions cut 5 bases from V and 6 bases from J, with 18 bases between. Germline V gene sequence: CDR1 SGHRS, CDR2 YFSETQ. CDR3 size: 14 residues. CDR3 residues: CASSSSGGSVEQYF. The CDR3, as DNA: TGCGCCAGCAGTAGTTCCGGCGGTTCCGTCGAGCAGTACTTC.

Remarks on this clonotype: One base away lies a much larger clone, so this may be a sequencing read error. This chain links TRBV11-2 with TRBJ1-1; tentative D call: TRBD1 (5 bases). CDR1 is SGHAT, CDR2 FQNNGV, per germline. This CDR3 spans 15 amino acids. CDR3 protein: CASSRDGLKNTETFF. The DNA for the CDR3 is TGTGCCAGCAGCAGGGACGGCCTTAAGAACACTGAAACTTTCTTT.

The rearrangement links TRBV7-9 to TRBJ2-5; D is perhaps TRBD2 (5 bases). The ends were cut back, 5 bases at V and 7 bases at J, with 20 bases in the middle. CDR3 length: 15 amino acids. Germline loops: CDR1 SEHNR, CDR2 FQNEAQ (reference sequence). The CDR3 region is CASSQSLGRAGTQYF. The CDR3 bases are TGTGCCAGCAGCCAATCACTTGGGCGGGCCGGGACCCAGTACTTC.

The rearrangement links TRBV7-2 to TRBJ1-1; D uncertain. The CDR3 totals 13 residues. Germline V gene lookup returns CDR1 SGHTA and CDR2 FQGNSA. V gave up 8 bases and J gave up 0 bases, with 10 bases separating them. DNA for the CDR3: TGTGCCAGCGGCAGGCTCATGAACACTGAAGCTTTCTTT. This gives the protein CASGRLMNTEAFF. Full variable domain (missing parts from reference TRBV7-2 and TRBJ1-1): GAGVSQSPSNKVTEKGKDVELRCDPISGHTALYWYRQSLGQGLEFLIYFQGNSAPDKSGLPSDRFSAERTGGSVSTLTIQRTQQEDSAVYLCASGRLMNTEAFFGQGTRLTVV.

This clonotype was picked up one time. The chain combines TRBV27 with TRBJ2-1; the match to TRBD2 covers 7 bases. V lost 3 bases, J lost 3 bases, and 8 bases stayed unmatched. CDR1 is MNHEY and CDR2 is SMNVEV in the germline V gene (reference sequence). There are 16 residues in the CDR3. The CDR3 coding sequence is TGTGCCAGCAGTTTCGGTGGGCGGGAGATCTACAATGAGCAGTTCTTC. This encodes CASSFGGREIYNEQFF.

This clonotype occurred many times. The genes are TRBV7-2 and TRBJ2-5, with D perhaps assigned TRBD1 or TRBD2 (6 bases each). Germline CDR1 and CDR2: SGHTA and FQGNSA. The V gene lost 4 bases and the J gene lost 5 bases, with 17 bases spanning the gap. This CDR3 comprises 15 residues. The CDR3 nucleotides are TGTGCCAGCAGCTCTCCATTGGGGGGCTTGGAGACCCAGTACTTC. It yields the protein CASSSPLGGLETQYF.

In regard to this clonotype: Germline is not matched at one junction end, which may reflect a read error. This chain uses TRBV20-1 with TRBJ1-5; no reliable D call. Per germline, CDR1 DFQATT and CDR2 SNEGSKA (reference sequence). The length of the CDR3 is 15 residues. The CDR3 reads CSASPEGGSIQPQHF. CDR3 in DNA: TGCAGCGCTAGTCCCGAGGGAGGCAGTATTCAGCCCCAGCATTTT.

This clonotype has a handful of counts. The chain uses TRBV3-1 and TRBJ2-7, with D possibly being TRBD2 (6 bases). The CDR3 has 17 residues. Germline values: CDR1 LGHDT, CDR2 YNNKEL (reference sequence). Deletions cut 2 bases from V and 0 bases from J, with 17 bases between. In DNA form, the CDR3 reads TGTGCCAGCAGCCAATTCATGGGGCGGGGCCCCTCCTACGAGCAGTACTTC. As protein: CASSQFMGRGPSYEQYF.

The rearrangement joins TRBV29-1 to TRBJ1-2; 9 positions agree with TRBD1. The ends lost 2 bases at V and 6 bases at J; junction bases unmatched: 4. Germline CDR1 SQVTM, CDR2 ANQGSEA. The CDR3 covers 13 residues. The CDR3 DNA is TGCAGCGTTGAAAGGCGGACAGGGGATGGCTACACCTTC. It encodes CSVERRTGDGYTF.

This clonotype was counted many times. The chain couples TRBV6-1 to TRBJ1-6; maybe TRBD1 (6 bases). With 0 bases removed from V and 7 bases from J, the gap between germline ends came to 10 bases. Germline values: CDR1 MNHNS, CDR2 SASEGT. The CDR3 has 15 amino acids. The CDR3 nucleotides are TGTGCCAGCAGTGAAGCGCGCAGGGGCAATTCACCCCTCCACTTT. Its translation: CASSEARRGNSPLHF.